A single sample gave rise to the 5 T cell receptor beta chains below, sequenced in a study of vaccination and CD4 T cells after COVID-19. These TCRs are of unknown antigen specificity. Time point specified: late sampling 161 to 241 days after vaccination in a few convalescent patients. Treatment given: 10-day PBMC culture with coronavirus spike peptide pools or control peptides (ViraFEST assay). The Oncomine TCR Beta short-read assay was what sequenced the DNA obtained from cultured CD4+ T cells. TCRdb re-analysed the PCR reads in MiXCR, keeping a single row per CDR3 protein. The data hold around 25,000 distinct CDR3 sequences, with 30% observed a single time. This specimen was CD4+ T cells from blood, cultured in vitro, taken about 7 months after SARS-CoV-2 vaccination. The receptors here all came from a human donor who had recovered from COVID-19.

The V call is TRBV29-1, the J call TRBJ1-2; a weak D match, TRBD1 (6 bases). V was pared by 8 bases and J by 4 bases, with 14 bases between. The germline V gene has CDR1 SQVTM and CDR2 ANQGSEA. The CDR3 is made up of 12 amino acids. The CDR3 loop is CSWGGAGYGYTF. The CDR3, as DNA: TGCAGCTGGGGGGGGGCTGGCTATGGCTACACCTTC.

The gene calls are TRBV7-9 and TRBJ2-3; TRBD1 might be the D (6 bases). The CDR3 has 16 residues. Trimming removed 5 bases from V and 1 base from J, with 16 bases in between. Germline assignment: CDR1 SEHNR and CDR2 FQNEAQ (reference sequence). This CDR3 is CASSTLQGLGTDTQYF. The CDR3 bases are TGTGCCAGCAGCACCTTGCAGGGGCTGGGCACAGATACGCAGTATTTT. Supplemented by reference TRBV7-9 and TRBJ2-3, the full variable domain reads DTGVSQNPRHKITKRGQNVTFRCDPISEHNRLYWYRQTLGQGPEFLTYFQNEAQLEKSRLLSDRFSAERPKGSFSTLEIQRTEQGDSAMYLCASSTLQGLGTDTQYFGPGTRLTVL.

CDR3: CASSLSQGYNEQFF. CDR3 DNA: TGTGCCAGCAGCTTATCGCAGGGGTACAATGAGCAGTTCTTC. This chain joins TRBV7-8 and TRBJ2-1, with D maybe TRBD1 (6 bases). Germline CDR1 and CDR2: SGHVS and FQNEAQ. The CDR3 runs to 14 residues. Trimming removed 2 bases from V and 4 bases from J, with 9 bases in between.

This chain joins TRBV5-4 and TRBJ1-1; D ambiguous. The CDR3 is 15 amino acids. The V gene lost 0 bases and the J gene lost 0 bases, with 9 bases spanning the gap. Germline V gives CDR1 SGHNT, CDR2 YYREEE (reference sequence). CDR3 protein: CASSLVKGLNTEAFF. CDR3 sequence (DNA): TGTGCCAGCAGCTTGGTTAAAGGACTGAACACTGAAGCTTTCTTT.

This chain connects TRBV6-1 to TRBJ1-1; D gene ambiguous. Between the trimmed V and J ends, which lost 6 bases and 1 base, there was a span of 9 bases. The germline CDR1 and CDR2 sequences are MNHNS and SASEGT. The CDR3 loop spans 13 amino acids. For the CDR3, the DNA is TGTGCCAGCAGACCCACAGCGAACACTGAAGCTTTCTTT. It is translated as CASRPTANTEAFF.